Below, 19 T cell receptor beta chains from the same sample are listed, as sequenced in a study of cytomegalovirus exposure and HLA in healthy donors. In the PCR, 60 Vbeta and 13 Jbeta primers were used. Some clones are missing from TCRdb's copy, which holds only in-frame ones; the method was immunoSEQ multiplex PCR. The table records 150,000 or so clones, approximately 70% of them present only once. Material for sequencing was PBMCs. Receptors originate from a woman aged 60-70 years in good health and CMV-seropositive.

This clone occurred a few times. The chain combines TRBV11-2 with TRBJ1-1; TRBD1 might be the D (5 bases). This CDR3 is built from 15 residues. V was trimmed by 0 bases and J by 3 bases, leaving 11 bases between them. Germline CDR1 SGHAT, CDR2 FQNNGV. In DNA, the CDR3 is TGTGCCAGCAGCTTAGATCCCTCAGGGTACACTGAAGCTTTCTTT. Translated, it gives CASSLDPSGYTEAFF.

CDR3 DNA sequence: TGTGCCAGCAGGGACACGCAGGGGTTGGGAGAAAAACTGTTTTTT. Protein product: CASRDTQGLGEKLFF. The chain is built from TRBV6-1 and TRBJ1-4; D possibly corresponds to TRBD1 (6 bases). The germline gives CDR1 MNHNS, CDR2 SASEGT. Trimming removed 6 bases at V and 8 bases at J, with 19 bases between. The CDR3 loop spans 15 amino acids.

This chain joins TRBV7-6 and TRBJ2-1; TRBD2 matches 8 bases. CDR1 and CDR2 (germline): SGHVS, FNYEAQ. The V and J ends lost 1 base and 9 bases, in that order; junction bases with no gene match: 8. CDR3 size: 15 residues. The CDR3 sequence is CASSLDISGISEQFF. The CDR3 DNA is TGTGCCAGCAGCTTAGATATTAGCGGGATCAGTGAGCAGTTCTTC.

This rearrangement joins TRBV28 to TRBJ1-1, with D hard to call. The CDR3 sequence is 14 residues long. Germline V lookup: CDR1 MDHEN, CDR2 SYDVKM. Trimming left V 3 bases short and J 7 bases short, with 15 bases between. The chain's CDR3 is CASSFHGSRSEAFF. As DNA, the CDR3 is TGTGCCAGCAGTTTTCACGGGTCACGGAGTGAAGCTTTCTTT.

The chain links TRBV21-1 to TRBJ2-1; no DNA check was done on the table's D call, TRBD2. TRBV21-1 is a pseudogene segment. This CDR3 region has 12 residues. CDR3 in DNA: TGTGCCAGCAGCAACTACTACAATGAGCAGTTCTTC. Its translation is CASSNYYNEQFF.

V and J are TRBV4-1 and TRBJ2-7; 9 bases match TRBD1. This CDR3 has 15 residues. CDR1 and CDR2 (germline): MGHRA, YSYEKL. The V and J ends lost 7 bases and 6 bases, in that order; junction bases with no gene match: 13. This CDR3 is CASTSPGTGKLEQYF. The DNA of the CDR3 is TGCGCCAGCACCTCACCCGGGACAGGGAAGCTCGAGCAGTACTTC.

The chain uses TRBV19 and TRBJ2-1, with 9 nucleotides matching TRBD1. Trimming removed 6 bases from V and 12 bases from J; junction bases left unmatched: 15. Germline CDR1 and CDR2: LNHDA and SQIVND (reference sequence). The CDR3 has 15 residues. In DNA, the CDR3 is TGTGCCAGTAGCTACCGGGACAGGGTTGGGTCTGGGCAGTTCTTC. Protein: CASSYRDRVGSGQFF.

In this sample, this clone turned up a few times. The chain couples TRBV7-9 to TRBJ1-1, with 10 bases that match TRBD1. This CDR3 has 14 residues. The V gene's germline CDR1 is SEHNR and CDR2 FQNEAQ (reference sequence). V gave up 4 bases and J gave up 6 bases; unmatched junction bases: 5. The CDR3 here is CASSYDRGRAEAFF. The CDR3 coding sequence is TGTGCCAGCAGCTACGACAGGGGGCGTGCTGAAGCTTTCTTT.

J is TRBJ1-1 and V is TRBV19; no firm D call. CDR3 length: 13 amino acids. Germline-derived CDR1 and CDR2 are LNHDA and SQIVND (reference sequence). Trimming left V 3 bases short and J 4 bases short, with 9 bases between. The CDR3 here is CASSIWGVTEAFF. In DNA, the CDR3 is TGTGCCAGTAGTATTTGGGGAGTCACTGAAGCTTTCTTT.

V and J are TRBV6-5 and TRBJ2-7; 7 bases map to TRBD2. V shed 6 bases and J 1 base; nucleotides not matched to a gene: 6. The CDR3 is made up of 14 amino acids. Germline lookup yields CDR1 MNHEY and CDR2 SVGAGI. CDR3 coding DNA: TGTGCCAGCAGACGGGGGGAGGGGTCCTACGAGCAGTACTTC. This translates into CASRRGEGSYEQYF.

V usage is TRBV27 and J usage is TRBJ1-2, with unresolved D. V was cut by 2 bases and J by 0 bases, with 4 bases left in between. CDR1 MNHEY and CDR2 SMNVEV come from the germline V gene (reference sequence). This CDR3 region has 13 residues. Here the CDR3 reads CASSLGTNYGYTF. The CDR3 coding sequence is TGTGCCAGCAGTTTAGGCACTAACTATGGCTACACCTTC.

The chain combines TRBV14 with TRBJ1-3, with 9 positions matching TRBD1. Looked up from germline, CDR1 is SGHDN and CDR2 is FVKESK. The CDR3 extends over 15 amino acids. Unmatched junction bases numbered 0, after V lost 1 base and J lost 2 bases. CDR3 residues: CASSQGQGAGNTIYF. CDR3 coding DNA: TGTGCCAGCAGCCAAGGACAGGGGGCTGGAAACACCATATATTTT. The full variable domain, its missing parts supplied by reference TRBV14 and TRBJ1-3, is EAGVTQFPSHSVIEKGQTVTLRCDPISGHDNLYWYRRVMGKEIKFLLHFVKESKQDESGMPNNRFLAERTGGTYSTLKVQPAELEDSGVYFCASSQGQGAGNTIYFGEGSWLTVV.

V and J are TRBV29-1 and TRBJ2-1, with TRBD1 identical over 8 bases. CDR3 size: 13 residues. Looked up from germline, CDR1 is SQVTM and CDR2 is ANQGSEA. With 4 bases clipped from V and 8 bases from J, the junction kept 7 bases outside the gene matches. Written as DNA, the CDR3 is TGCAGCGTTGCCGACAGGGGATTGGATGAGCAGTTCTTC. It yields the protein CSVADRGLDEQFF.

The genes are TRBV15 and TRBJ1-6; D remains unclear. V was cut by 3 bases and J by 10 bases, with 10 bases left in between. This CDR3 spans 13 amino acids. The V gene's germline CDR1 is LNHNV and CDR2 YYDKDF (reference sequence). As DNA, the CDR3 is TGTGCCACCAGCAGGACGTTCGGGTCACCCCTCCACTTT. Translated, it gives CATSRTFGSPLHF.

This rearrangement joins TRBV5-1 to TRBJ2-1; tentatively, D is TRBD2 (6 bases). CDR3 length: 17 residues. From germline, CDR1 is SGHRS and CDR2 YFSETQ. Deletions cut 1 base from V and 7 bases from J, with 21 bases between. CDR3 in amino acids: CASSLHDPSASGNEQFF. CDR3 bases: TGCGCCAGCAGCTTGCACGACCCTAGCGCCTCGGGGAATGAGCAGTTCTTC.

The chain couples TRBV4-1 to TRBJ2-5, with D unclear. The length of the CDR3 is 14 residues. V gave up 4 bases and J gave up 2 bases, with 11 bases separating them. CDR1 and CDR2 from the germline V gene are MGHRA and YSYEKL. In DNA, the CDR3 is TGCGCCAGCAGCCGAAGTCAGGTACAAGAGACCCAGTACTTC. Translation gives CASSRSQVQETQYF.

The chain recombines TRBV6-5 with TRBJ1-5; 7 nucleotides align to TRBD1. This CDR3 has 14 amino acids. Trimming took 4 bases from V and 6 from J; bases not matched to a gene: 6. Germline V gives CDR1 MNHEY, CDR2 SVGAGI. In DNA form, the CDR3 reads TGTGCCAGCAGTTCTTTACAGGGGTCTCAGCCCCAGCATTTT. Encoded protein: CASSSLQGSQPQHF.

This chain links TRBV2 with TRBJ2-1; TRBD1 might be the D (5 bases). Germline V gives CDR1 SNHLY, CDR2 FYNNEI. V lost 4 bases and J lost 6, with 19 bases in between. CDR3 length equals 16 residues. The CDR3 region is CASSGYVWGLGNEQFF. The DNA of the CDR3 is TGTGCCAGCAGTGGGTATGTTTGGGGCCTTGGCAATGAGCAGTTCTTC. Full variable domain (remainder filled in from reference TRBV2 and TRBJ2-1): EPEVTQTPSHQVTQMGQEVILRCVPISNHLYFYWYRQILGQKVEFLVSFYNNEISEKSEIFDDQFSVERPDGSNFTLKIRSTKLEDSAMYFCASSGYVWGLGNEQFFGPGTRLTVL.

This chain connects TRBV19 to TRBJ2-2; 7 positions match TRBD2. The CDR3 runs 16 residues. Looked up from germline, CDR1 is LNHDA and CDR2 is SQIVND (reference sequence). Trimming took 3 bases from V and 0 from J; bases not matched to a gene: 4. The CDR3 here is CASSIVAGANTGELFF. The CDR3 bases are TGTGCCAGTAGTATCGTGGCGGGAGCGAACACCGGGGAGCTGTTTTTT.